This is a list of T cell receptor beta chains from one sample in a study of human T cells and chemical hapten exposure. TCRdb fed the RACE reads into MiXCR, producing one record per CDR3 protein. The table shows 300,000 to 400,000 distinct CDR3 sequences, with around 7% occurring only once. The sequencing here drew on whole blood, taken in connection with sensitization to the hapten diphenylcyclopropenone (DPC). These receptor sequences come from a young woman with alopecia areata. Some clones in this sample may be carry-over from other donors' samples. Both conserved end residues are part of each CDR3. The order of the fields is V gene, D gene, clone size, J gene, CDR3 protein, CDR3 DNA. A D gene is named only where the DNA matches it firmly. Clone sizes are given selectively: once, few, many, or a class where the clone is expanded.

v_call: TRBV9; d_call: TRBD1; clone_size: few; j_call: TRBJ2-1; cdr3_aa: CASSAGQGQEQFF; cdr3_nt: TGTGCCAGCAGCGCGGGACAGGGCCAAGAGCAGTTCTTC
v_call: TRBV10-3; d_call: NA; clone_size: NA; j_call: TRBJ2-2; cdr3_aa: CATQGSGGTGELFF; cdr3_nt: TGTGCCACACAGGGGTCGGGGGGCACCGGGGAGCTGTTTTTT
v_call: TRBV5-4; d_call: NA; clone_size: NA; j_call: TRBJ1-2; cdr3_aa: CASSTGGANYGYTF; cdr3_nt: TGTGCCAGCAGTACGGGGGGCGCGAACTATGGCTACACCTTC
v_call: TRBV10-3; d_call: NA; clone_size: many; j_call: TRBJ2-1; cdr3_aa: CAIRAEAREQFF; cdr3_nt: TGTGCCATCAGGGCTGAGGCGCGTGAGCAGTTCTTC
v_call: TRBV4-2; d_call: NA; clone_size: few; j_call: TRBJ2-3; cdr3_aa: CASSHDYTDTQYF; cdr3_nt: TGTGCCAGCAGCCATGACTACACAGATACGCAGTATTTT
v_call: TRBV29-1; d_call: NA; clone_size: many; j_call: TRBJ2-4; cdr3_aa: CSVRKGLLAKNIQYF; cdr3_nt: TGCAGCGTCCGAAAGGGACTCCTAGCCAAAAACATTCAGTACTTC
v_call: TRBV4-2; d_call: TRBD1; clone_size: many; j_call: TRBJ2-7; cdr3_aa: CASSQDEGDRAYEQYF; cdr3_nt: TGTGCCAGCAGCCAAGACGAAGGGGACAGAGCCTACGAGCAGTACTTC
v_call: TRBV5-1; d_call: NA; clone_size: NA; j_call: TRBJ1-1; cdr3_aa: CASSLVELAEAFF; cdr3_nt: TGCGCCAGCAGCTTGGTGGAACTCGCTGAAGCTTTCTTT
v_call: TRBV6-1; d_call: NA; clone_size: few; j_call: TRBJ1-4; cdr3_aa: CASSTTGGEKLFF; cdr3_nt: TGTGCCAGCAGTACAACAGGAGGTGAAAAACTGTTTTTT
v_call: TRBV7-8; d_call: NA; clone_size: many; j_call: TRBJ2-3; cdr3_aa: CASSFTGTFTDTQYF; cdr3_nt: TGTGCCAGCAGCTTTACGGGGACCTTCACAGATACGCAGTATTTT
v_call: TRBV7-2; d_call: NA; clone_size: many; j_call: TRBJ1-4; cdr3_aa: CASSARGRAGDEKLFF; cdr3_nt: TGTGCCAGCAGCGCCCGTGGGAGGGCAGGCGATGAAAAACTGTTTTTT
v_call: TRBV4-3; d_call: TRBD2; clone_size: many; j_call: TRBJ2-7; cdr3_aa: CASSQGAPGLAGGDEQYF; cdr3_nt: TGCGCCAGCAGCCAAGGAGCACCGGGACTAGCGGGGGGGGACGAGCAGTACTTC
v_call: TRBV6-5; d_call: NA; clone_size: NA; j_call: TRBJ1-3; cdr3_aa: CASSREGSSGNTIYF; cdr3_nt: TGTGCCAGCAGTCGAGAAGGAAGCTCTGGAAACACCATATATTTT
v_call: TRBV7-2; d_call: NA; clone_size: NA; j_call: TRBJ1-6; cdr3_aa: CASSQSQDSPLHF; cdr3_nt: TGTGCCAGCAGCCAATCCCAGGATTCACCCCTCCACTTT
v_call: TRBV2; d_call: NA; clone_size: many; j_call: TRBJ2-3; cdr3_aa: CASTGGRQNSDTQYF; cdr3_nt: TGTGCCAGCACGGGTGGCCGCCAGAATTCAGATACGCAGTATTTT
v_call: TRBV7-9; d_call: NA; clone_size: many; j_call: TRBJ2-4; cdr3_aa: CASSSSFGLAKNIQYF; cdr3_nt: TGTGCCAGCAGCTCATCGTTTGGCCTAGCCAAAAACATTCAGTACTTC
v_call: TRBV15; d_call: NA; clone_size: NA; j_call: TRBJ2-7; cdr3_aa: CATSSHGSSSYEQYF; cdr3_nt: TGTGCCACCAGCAGCCACGGGTCAAGCTCCTACGAGCAGTACTTC
v_call: TRBV5-1; d_call: NA; clone_size: many; j_call: TRBJ2-7; cdr3_aa: CASSLVGGPYEQYF; cdr3_nt: TGCGCCAGCAGCTTGGTCGGGGGCCCCTACGAGCAGTACTTC
v_call: TRBV7-9; d_call: NA; clone_size: many; j_call: TRBJ1-1; cdr3_aa: CASSGLVGDTEAFF; cdr3_nt: TGTGCCAGCAGCGGACTCGTAGGAGACACTGAAGCTTTCTTT
v_call: TRBV27; d_call: NA; clone_size: NA; j_call: TRBJ1-1; cdr3_aa: CASRHASDLVTEAFF; cdr3_nt: TGTGCCAGCCGGCACGCCTCGGACCTGGTCACTGAAGCTTTCTTT
v_call: TRBV29-1; d_call: NA; clone_size: few; j_call: TRBJ1-4; cdr3_aa: CSAKQGTGNEKLFF; cdr3_nt: TGCAGCGCGAAACAAGGGACCGGCAATGAAAAACTGTTTTTT
v_call: TRBV5-1; d_call: TRBD1; clone_size: many; j_call: TRBJ1-6; cdr3_aa: CASSRTGVDSPLHF; cdr3_nt: TGCGCCAGCAGCAGGACAGGGGTAGATTCACCCCTCCACTTT
v_call: TRBV20-1; d_call: TRBD1; clone_size: many; j_call: TRBJ1-1; cdr3_aa: CSALQGSGTEAFF; cdr3_nt: TGCAGTGCCCTACAGGGGTCTGGCACTGAAGCTTTCTTT
v_call: TRBV25-1; d_call: NA; clone_size: NA; j_call: TRBJ1-1; cdr3_aa: CASSRRNTEAFF; cdr3_nt: TGTGCCAGCAGTCGGAGGAACACTGAAGCTTTCTTT
v_call: TRBV9; d_call: NA; clone_size: NA; j_call: TRBJ1-2; cdr3_aa: CASSGLNYGYTF; cdr3_nt: TGTGCCAGCAGCGGGCTTAACTATGGCTACACCTTC
v_call: TRBV7-2; d_call: TRBD1; clone_size: NA; j_call: TRBJ1-4; cdr3_aa: CASSLGPGQGQSLGDEKLFF; cdr3_nt: TGTGCCAGCAGCTTAGGTCCGGGACAGGGCCAATCTTTGGGTGATGAAAAACTGTTTTTT
v_call: TRBV6-1; d_call: TRBD1; clone_size: NA; j_call: TRBJ2-7; cdr3_aa: CASSSTRTGYLYEQYF; cdr3_nt: TGTGCCAGCTCCAGCACACGGACAGGGTACCTTTACGAGCAGTACTTC
v_call: TRBV7-2; d_call: NA; clone_size: many; j_call: TRBJ2-5; cdr3_aa: CASSSGLSQETQYF; cdr3_nt: TGTGCCAGCAGCTCAGGACTGAGTCAAGAGACCCAGTACTTC
v_call: TRBV3-1; d_call: TRBD1; clone_size: few; j_call: TRBJ1-2; cdr3_aa: CASSTGQGFYGYTF; cdr3_nt: TGTGCCAGCAGCACGGGACAGGGATTCTATGGCTACACCTTC